The 29 T cell receptor beta chains in this list originate from one sample, sequenced in a study of T cell changes during pregnancy in multiple sclerosis (dated by TCRdb to the late 2010s). To prepare the library, the immunoSEQ multiplex PCR assay was applied. Entries here come from immuneACCESS through TCRdb and include only in-frame sequences with V and J called. Some clones fail to appear in such tables; in the studies checked, an unresolved V gene covers under half of the shortfall, and the cause of the remainder is unknown. Across this sample there are about 69,000 clones, with more than 75% seen only once. The ten largest make up 1.4% of the sample. The material was peripheral blood, obtained in the third trimester of pregnancy. The receptors originated from a female donor with multiple sclerosis, enrolled in a pregnancy study.

The chain joins TRBV7-3 to TRBJ2-3, with 9 nucleotides matching TRBD2. CDR3 length equals 14 residues. The ends lost 1 base at V and 4 bases at J; junction bases unmatched: 0. Germline V lookup: CDR1 SGHTA, CDR2 FQGTGA. The CDR3 spells CASSLSGGADTQYF. CDR3 nucleotides: TGTGCCAGCAGCTTAAGCGGGGGGGCAGATACGCAGTATTTT.

The CDR3, as DNA: TGCGCCAGCAGCCAAGAAAGACAGGGGGCAGGGCGCACAGATACGCAGTATTTT. It is translated as CASSQERQGAGRTDTQYF. The chain is built from TRBV4-1 and TRBJ2-3; TRBD1 agrees at 10 bases. Per germline, CDR1 MGHRA and CDR2 YSYEKL. The junction had 7 bases not matched to a gene; V was cut back by 0 bases and J by 1 base. The CDR3 sequence is 18 residues long.

This rearrangement joins TRBV7-2 to TRBJ1-2, with 8 bases lining up with TRBD1. Per the germline V gene, CDR1 is SGHTA and CDR2 is FQGNSA. Trimming removed 6 bases from V and 4 bases from J; junction bases left unmatched: 7. The CDR3 has 14 residues. In DNA form, the CDR3 reads TGTGCCAGCAGGACAGGGGATATTAGCTATGGCTACACCTTC. It is translated as CASRTGDISYGYTF.

J is TRBJ1-1 and V is TRBV11-2; D call uncertain. The V and J ends lost 4 bases and 3 bases respectively, with 15 bases between them. CDR1 is SGHAT, CDR2 FQNNGV, per germline. The CDR3 length is 15 residues. The CDR3 nucleotides are TGTGCCAGCAGCTCTGGCGGCCCTGGAGACACTGAAGCTTTCTTT. Its translation: CASSSGGPGDTEAFF.

V and J are TRBV5-4 and TRBJ2-3; D is perhaps TRBD2 (5 bases). Germline V lookup: CDR1 SGHNT, CDR2 YYREEE (reference sequence). The CDR3 loop spans 15 amino acids. V lost 0 bases to trimming and J lost 4 bases, with 12 bases between them. In DNA form, the CDR3 reads TGTGCCAGCAGCTTGGGGAGGTTGTGGGCAGATACGCAGTATTTT. Amino acids: CASSLGRLWADTQYF. Complete variable domain (other parts from reference TRBV5-4 and TRBJ2-3): ETGVTQSPTHLIKTRGQQVTLRCSSQSGHNTVSWYQQALGQGPQFIFQYYREEENGRGNFPPRFSGLQFPNYSSELNVNALELDDSALYLCASSLGRLWADTQYFGPGTRLTVL.

This rearrangement joins TRBV7-9 to TRBJ1-6; no reliable D call. Germline lookup yields CDR1 SEHNR and CDR2 FQNEAQ (reference sequence). CDR3 length: 15 residues. With 1 base removed from V and 5 bases from J, the gap between germline ends came to 9 bases. CDR3 residues: CASSLGELDNSPLHF. In DNA, the CDR3 is TGTGCCAGCAGCTTAGGGGAGTTAGATAATTCACCCCTCCACTTT.

The chain uses TRBV4-3 and TRBJ2-1; 14 nucleotides match TRBD2. Looked up from germline, CDR1 is LGHNA and CDR2 is YSLEER. The CDR3 consists of 16 residues. After removal of 3 bases from V and 4 bases from J, the junction contained 2 bases not matched to a gene. The CDR3 loop reads CASSHGLAGGYNEQFF. CDR3 bases: TGCGCCAGCAGCCACGGACTAGCGGGGGGATACAATGAGCAGTTCTTC.

This sequence joins TRBV30 and TRBJ1-1; a weak D match, TRBD1 (6 bases). V lost 5 bases and J lost 4, with 8 bases in between. This CDR3 spans 11 amino acids. Germline CDR1 and CDR2: GTSNPN and SVGIG (reference sequence). Written as DNA, the CDR3 is TGTGCCTGGGGCAGGGGCACTGAAGCTTTCTTT. As protein: CAWGRGTEAFF.

This clone was seen once. The chain couples TRBV7-2 to TRBJ2-3; tentatively, D is TRBD2 (6 bases). Germline loops: CDR1 SGHTA, CDR2 FQGNSA. Trimming took off 2 bases at V and 4 bases at J, with 16 bases between the two ends. The CDR3 consists of 16 residues. The CDR3 spells CASSLSVVGTADTQYF. DNA of the CDR3: TGTGCCAGCAGCTTAAGTGTGGTCGGGACTGCAGATACGCAGTATTTT.

The rearrangement uses TRBV6-4 and TRBJ1-6; 7 bases fit TRBD1. The trim removed 5 bases at V and 9 bases at J, leaving 4 bases unmatched. There are 13 residues in the CDR3. Germline CDR1 is MRHNA and CDR2 is SNTAGT. Written as DNA, the CDR3 is TGTGCCAGCAGTTCGGACAGGCTTTCACCCCTCCACTTT. Its translation is CASSSDRLSPLHF.

J is TRBJ1-3 and V is TRBV6-1; no clear D gene. Germline V lookup: CDR1 MNHNS, CDR2 SASEGT. Trimming cost V 4 bases and J 4 bases, with 11 bases left between them. There are 14 residues in the CDR3. CDR3 sequence reads: CASSAPSRGNTIYF. The CDR3 DNA reads as TGTGCCAGCAGTGCACCTTCGAGGGGAAACACCATATATTTT.

V is TRBV7-3 and J is TRBJ2-1; D may be TRBD2 (6 bases). CDR3 size: 16 residues. The V and J ends lost 0 bases and 3 bases respectively, with 12 bases between them. Germline CDR1 is SGHTA and CDR2 is FQGTGA. Written as DNA, the CDR3 is TGTGCCAGCAGCTTAACCGGGGGAAGAGGCTACAATGAGCAGTTCTTC. The encoded protein is CASSLTGGRGYNEQFF.

This clone appeared once. The chain uses TRBV6-1 and TRBJ1-3; 8 positions match TRBD1. V was clipped by 6 bases and J by 2 bases; unmatched bases: 6. Germline V CDR1 and CDR2: MNHNS, SASEGT. This CDR3 has 15 residues. The CDR3 nucleotides read TGTGCCAGCAGCCAGGGGGCTGAAGCTGGAAACACCATATATTTT. This encodes CASSQGAEAGNTIYF.

For the CDR3, the DNA is TGTGCCAGCAGCGCCAGAAGACAGGGAAGCACTGAAGCTTTCTTT. Translated: CASSARRQGSTEAFF. The V and J genes are TRBV9 and TRBJ1-1; 7 bases fit TRBD1. Germline CDR1 reads SGDLS; CDR2 reads YYNGEE. The CDR3 extends over 15 amino acids. V gave up 3 bases and J gave up 4 bases; unmatched junction bases: 9.

The V and J genes are TRBV4-2 and TRBJ1-4; 11 bases match TRBD1. The CDR3 is made up of 16 amino acids. J lost 7 bases, V lost 0 bases, and 4 bases had no gene match. The germline V gene has CDR1 LGHNA and CDR2 YNFKEQ. In nucleotides, the CDR3 is TGTGCCAGCAGCCAAGAAAAGGGACAGGGGGTTGAAAAACTGTTTTTT. Its translation: CASSQEKGQGVEKLFF.

This rearrangement joins TRBV6-5 to TRBJ1-2; 8 bases map to TRBD1. Per germline, CDR1 MNHEY and CDR2 SVGAGI. This CDR3 region has 13 residues. The junction had 6 bases not matched to a gene; V was cut back by 5 bases and J by 7 bases. The CDR3 is CASSKDRARGYTF. CDR3 DNA: TGTGCCAGCAGTAAGGACAGGGCGCGTGGCTACACCTTC.

The CDR3, as DNA: TGTGCCAGCAGACAGGGGTGGTCGAACACTGAAGCTTTCTTT. This encodes CASRQGWSNTEAFF. The V call is TRBV27, the J call TRBJ1-1; 7 bases fit TRBD1. Germline V gene lookup returns CDR1 MNHEY and CDR2 SMNVEV (reference sequence). The CDR3 extends over 14 amino acids. Trimming cost V 6 bases and J 1 base; bases outside gene matches: 5.

The gene calls are TRBV5-1 and TRBJ1-6; D might be TRBD1 (6 bases). Germline CDR1 is SGHRS and CDR2 is YFSETQ. Trimming took off 0 bases at V and 7 bases at J, with 14 bases between the two ends. The CDR3 contains 16 residues. The CDR3 sequence is CASSLAPPGANSPLHF. The CDR3 DNA reads TGCGCCAGCAGCTTGGCCCCCCCAGGGGCCAATTCACCCCTCCACTTT.

The chain uses TRBV4-1 and TRBJ2-2; 8 bases line up with TRBD1. CDR3 length: 15 residues. The V gene's germline CDR1 is MGHRA and CDR2 YSYEKL. V lost 5 bases, J lost 7 bases, and 9 bases stayed unmatched. CDR3 region: CASSVGQGVNGELFF. CDR3 DNA sequence: TGCGCCAGCAGCGTCGGACAGGGTGTTAACGGGGAGCTGTTTTTT.

The rearrangement uses TRBV28 and TRBJ2-7, with D possibly TRBD1 on 6 matching bases. The V end was cut by 7 bases, the J end by 4 bases, with 11 bases between. This CDR3 has 12 amino acids. Germline V CDR1 and CDR2: MDHEN, SYDVKM. CDR3 loop: CASMGARYEQYF. The CDR3 nucleotides are TGTGCCAGCATGGGGGCTAGGTACGAGCAGTACTTC.

The V and J genes are TRBV6-1 and TRBJ2-5; TRBD1 aligns across 8 bases. The CDR3 is 16 amino acids. Germline CDR1 reads MNHNS; CDR2 reads SASEGT. V was pared by 4 bases and J by 3 bases, with 10 bases of the junction left unmatched. The CDR3 protein is CASSGWQGAIEETQYF. Written as DNA, the CDR3 is TGTGCCAGCAGTGGCTGGCAGGGGGCGATAGAAGAGACCCAGTACTTC.

V and J are TRBV10-1 and TRBJ2-1; 7 bases map to TRBD2. CDR1 and CDR2 (germline): WNHNN, SYGVQD (reference sequence). This CDR3 is 15 amino acids long. V dropped 3 bases and J dropped 5; count of bases not matched to a gene: 7. CDR3 region: CASSDRTSDHNEQFF. The CDR3 DNA reads as TGCGCCAGCAGTGACAGGACTAGTGACCACAATGAGCAGTTCTTC.

The V and J genes are TRBV6-4 and TRBJ2-3; possible D gene TRBD2, 6 bases. CDR1 MRHNA and CDR2 SNTAGT come from the germline V gene. Trimming stripped 4 bases from V and 1 base from J, with 15 bases between. The CDR3 covers 16 residues. DNA for the CDR3: TGTGCCAGCAGTGCGGCGAGCGGGTATGGCACAGATACGCAGTATTTT. Its protein is CASSAASGYGTDTQYF.

The chain links TRBV6-5 to TRBJ2-1; 7 bases map to TRBD2. This CDR3 has 15 amino acids. Looked up from germline, CDR1 is MNHEY and CDR2 is SVGAGI. J was trimmed by 0 bases and V by 6 bases; bases with no gene match: 5. The DNA of the CDR3 is TGTGCCAGCAGGTTCACTAGCGTCTCCTACAATGAGCAGTTCTTC. Its protein is CASRFTSVSYNEQFF.

The V gene is TRBV4-3, the J gene TRBJ2-7, with unresolved D. Trimming pared 1 base from V and 2 bases from J, leaving 6 bases between. The CDR3 length is 13 residues. The germline V gene has CDR1 LGHNA and CDR2 YSLEER. In DNA, the CDR3 is TGCGCCAGCAGCCAAGGTCCGGCCTACGAGCAGTACTTC. It specifies CASSQGPAYEQYF.

The J gene is TRBJ2-3, the V gene TRBV6-1; D might be TRBD1 (6 bases). CDR1 and CDR2 from the germline V gene are MNHNS and SASEGT. The length of the CDR3 is 15 residues. The germline V and J ends were trimmed by 4 bases and 2 bases, with 13 bases remaining between them. CDR3 amino acids: CASSVHRAYTDTQYF. DNA for the CDR3: TGTGCCAGCAGTGTCCACAGGGCCTACACAGATACGCAGTATTTT.

This rearrangement joins TRBV30 to TRBJ2-7; 10 bases match TRBD1. Germline V gene sequence: CDR1 GTSNPN, CDR2 SVGIG (reference sequence). The V segment lost 4 bases and the J segment 6 bases; nucleotides outside the gene matches: 9. This CDR3 region has 14 residues. CDR3 DNA: TGTGCCTGGACTGTACCGGACAGGGGGGGCGAGCAGTACTTC. It codes for CAWTVPDRGGEQYF. Variable domain in full (rest from reference TRBV30 and TRBJ2-7): SQTIHQWPATLVQPVGSPLSLECTVEGTSNPNLYWYRQAAGRGLQLLFYSVGIGQISSEVPQNLSASRPQDRQFILSSKKLLLSDSGFYLCAWTVPDRGGEQYFGPGTRLTVT.

The sample holds a few counts of this clone. J is TRBJ1-2 and V is TRBV4-1; D remains ambiguous. The CDR3 has 12 amino acids. Trimming took 1 base from V and 9 from J, leaving 9 bases between them. The germline V gene has CDR1 MGHRA and CDR2 YSYEKL. The CDR3, as DNA: TGCGCCAGCAGCCAAGGGTCCACAAGCTACACCTTC. Translation gives CASSQGSTSYTF.

Turning to this clone: This sample includes further DNA sequences coding for the same CDR3. This rearrangement joins TRBV7-3 to TRBJ1-1; D unclear. Germline values: CDR1 SGHTA, CDR2 FQGTGA. The CDR3 extends over 13 amino acids. Trimming left V 1 base short and J 5 bases short, with 8 bases between. The CDR3 region has the DNA TGTGCCAGCAGCTTAAGGGGAGGGACTGAAGCTTTCTTT. Its translation: CASSLRGGTEAFF.